The clone carrying this T cell receptor (beta chain) was picked up a small number of times. This record belongs to a study of regulatory T cells in long-lasting Graves disease. iRepertoire HTBI primers and Arm-PCR of CDR3 regions built TCR beta libraries. TCRdb passed the multiplex PCR reads through MiXCR, listing each CDR3 protein once. This table holds hundreds of thousands of distinct CDR3 sequences, around 30% found once. Time point defined: persistent/refractory GD, antithyroid drugs over 5 years with positive TRAb. Isolated PBMC RNA provided the starting material for the TCR library. The origin of this receptor is a female donor with Graves disease. This sample comprised peripheral blood mononuclear cells (PBMCs), obtained when the disease was refractory, from a patient treated with antithyroid drugs.

CDR3 sequence reads: CAWNRLGQTEPQHF. DNA of the CDR3: TGTGCCTGGAACCGTCTAGGGCAGACAGAGCCCCAGCATTTT. V and J are TRBV30 and TRBJ1-5; a weak D match, TRBD1 (5 bases). This CDR3 contains 14 residues. Between the trimmed V and J ends, which lost 4 bases and 8 bases, there was a span of 18 bases. Germline V CDR1 and CDR2: GTSNPN, SVGIG (reference sequence).